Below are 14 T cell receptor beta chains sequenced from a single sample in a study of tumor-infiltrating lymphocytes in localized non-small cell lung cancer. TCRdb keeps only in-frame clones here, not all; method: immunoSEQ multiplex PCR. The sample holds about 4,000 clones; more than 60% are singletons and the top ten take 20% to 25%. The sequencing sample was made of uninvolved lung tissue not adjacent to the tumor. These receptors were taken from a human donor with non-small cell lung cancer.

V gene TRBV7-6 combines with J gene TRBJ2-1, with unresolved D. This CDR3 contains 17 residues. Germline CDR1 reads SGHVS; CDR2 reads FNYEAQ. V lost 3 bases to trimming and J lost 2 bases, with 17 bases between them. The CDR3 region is CASSLVEELRTYNEQFF. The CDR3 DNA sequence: TGTGCCAGCAGCTTGGTCGAAGAGCTAAGGACCTACAATGAGCAGTTCTTC.

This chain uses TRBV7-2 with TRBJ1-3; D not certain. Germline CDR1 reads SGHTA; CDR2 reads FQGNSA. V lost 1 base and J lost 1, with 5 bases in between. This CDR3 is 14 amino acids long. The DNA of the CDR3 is TGTGCCAGCAGCTTAGGTCCATCTGGAAACACCATATATTTT. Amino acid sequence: CASSLGPSGNTIYF.

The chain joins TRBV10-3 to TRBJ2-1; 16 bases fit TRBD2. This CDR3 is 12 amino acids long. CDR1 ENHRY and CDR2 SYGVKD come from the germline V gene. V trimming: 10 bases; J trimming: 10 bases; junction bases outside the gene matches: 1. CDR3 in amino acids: CATGLAGGEQFF. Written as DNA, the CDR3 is TGTGCCACGGGACTAGCGGGGGGGGAGCAGTTCTTC.

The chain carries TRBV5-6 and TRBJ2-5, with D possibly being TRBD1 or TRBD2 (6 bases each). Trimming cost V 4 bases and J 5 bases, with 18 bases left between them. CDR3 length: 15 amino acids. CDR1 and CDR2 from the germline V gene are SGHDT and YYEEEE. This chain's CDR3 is CASSRAPGASETQYF. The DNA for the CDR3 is TGTGCCAGCAGCCGCGCCCCGGGGGCGTCGGAGACCCAGTACTTC.

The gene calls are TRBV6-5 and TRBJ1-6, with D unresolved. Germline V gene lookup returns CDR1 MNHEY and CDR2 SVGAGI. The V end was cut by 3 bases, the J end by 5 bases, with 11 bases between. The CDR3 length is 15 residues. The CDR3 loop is CASSYQAMNNSPLHF. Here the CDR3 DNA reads TGTGCCAGCAGTTATCAGGCCATGAATAATTCACCCCTCCACTTT.

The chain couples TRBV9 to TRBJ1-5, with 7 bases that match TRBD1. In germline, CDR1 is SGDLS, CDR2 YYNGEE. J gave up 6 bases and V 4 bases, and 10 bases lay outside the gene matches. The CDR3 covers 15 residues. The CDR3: CASSTQGQVGQPQHF. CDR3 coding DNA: TGTGCCAGCAGCACCCAAGGACAGGTTGGTCAGCCCCAGCATTTT.

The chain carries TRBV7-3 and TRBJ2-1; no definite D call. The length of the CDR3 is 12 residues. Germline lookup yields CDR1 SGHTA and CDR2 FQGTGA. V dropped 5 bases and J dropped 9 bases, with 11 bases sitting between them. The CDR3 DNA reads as TGTGCCAGCAGCCGACGCGGCTCTGAGCAGTTCTTC. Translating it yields CASSRRGSEQFF.

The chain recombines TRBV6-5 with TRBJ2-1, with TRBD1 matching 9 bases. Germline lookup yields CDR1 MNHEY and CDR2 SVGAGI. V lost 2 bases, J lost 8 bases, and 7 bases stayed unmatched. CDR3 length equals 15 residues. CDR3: CASSYPGQGTDEQFF. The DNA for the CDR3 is TGTGCCAGCAGTTACCCTGGACAGGGGACCGATGAGCAGTTCTTC.

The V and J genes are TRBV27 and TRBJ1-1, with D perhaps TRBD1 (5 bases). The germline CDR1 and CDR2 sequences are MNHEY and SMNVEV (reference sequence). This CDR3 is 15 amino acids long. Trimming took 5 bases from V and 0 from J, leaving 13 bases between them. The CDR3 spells CASSKRRTLNTEAFF. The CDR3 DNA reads TGTGCCAGCAGTAAGCGAAGGACATTGAACACTGAAGCTTTCTTT.

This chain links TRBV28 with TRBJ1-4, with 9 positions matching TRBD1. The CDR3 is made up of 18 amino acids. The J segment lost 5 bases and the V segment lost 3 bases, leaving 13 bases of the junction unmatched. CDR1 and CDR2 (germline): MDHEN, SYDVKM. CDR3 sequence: CASSLIRQGGGKNEKLFF. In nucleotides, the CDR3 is TGTGCCAGCAGTTTGATTCGACAGGGGGGAGGGAAAAATGAAAAACTGTTTTTT. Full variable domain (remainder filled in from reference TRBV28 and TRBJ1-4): DVKVTQSSRYLVKRTGEKVFLECVQDMDHENMFWYRQDPGLGLRLIYFSYDVKMKEKGDIPEGYSVSREKKERFSLILESASTNQTSMYLCASSLIRQGGGKNEKLFFGSGTQLSVL.

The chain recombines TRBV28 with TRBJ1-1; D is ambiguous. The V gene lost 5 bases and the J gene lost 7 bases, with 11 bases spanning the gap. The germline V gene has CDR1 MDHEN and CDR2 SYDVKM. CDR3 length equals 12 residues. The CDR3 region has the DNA TGTGCCAGCAGTCTCCGACGGATTGAAGCTTTCTTT. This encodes CASSLRRIEAFF.

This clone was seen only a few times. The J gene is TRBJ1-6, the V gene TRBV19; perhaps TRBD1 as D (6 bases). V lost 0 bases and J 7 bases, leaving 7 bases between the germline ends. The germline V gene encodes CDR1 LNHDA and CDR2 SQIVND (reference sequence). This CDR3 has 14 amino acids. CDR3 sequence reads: CASSIEGANSPLHF. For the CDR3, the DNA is TGTGCCAGTAGTATAGAGGGGGCAAATTCACCCCTCCACTTT.

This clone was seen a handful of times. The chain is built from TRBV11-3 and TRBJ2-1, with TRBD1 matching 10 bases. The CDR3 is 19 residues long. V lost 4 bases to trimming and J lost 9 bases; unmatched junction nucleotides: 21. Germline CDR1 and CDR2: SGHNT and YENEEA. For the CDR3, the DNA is TGTGCCAGCAGCTCACATAGTAACCGGAGGACAGGGGGTTGGAGTGAGCAGTTCTTC. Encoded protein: CASSSHSNRRTGGWSEQFF.

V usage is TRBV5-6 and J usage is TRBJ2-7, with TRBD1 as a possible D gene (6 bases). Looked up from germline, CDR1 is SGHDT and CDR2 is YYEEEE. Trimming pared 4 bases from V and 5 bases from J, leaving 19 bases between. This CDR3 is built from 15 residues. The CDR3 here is CASSPVAGVIHEQYF. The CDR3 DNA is TGTGCCAGCAGCCCGGTCGCAGGGGTCATCCACGAGCAGTACTTC.